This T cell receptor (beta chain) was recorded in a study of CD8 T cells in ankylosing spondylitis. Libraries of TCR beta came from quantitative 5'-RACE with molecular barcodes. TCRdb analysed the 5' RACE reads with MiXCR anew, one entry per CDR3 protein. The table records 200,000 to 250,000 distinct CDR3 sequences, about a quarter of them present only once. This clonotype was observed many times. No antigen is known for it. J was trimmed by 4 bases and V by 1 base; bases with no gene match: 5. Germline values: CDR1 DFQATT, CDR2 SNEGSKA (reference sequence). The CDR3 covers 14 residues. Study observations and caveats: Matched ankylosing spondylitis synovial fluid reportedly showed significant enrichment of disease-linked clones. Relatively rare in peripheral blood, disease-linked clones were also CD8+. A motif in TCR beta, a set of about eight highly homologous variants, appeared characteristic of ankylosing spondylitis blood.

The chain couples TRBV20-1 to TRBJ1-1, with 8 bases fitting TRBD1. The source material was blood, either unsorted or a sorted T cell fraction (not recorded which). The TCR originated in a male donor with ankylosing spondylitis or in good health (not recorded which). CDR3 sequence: CSARVPGGLTEAFF. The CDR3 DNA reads TGCAGTGCTAGAGTACCAGGGGGCCTCACTGAAGCTTTCTTT.